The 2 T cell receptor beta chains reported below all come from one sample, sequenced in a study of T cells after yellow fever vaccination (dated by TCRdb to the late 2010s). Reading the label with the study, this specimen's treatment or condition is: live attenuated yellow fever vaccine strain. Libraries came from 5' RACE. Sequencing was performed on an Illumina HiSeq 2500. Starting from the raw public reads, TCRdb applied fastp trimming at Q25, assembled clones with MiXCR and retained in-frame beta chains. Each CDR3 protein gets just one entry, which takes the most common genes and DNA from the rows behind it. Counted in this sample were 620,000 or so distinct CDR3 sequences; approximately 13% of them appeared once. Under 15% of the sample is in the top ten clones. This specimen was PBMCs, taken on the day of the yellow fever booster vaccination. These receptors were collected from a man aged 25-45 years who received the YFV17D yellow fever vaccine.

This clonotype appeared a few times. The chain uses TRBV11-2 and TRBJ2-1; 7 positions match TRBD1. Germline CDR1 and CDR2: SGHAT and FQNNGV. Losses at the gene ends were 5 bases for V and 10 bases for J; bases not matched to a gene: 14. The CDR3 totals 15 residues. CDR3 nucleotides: TGTGCCAGCAGCCTAGGGGGCCCGGGTGGCGAGGAGCAGTTCTTC. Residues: CASSLGGPGGEEQFF.

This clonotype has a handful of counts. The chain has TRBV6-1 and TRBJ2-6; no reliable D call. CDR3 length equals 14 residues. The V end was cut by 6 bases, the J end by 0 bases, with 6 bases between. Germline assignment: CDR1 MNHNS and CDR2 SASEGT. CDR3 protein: CASRVGSGANVLTF. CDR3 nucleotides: TGTGCCAGCAGGGTTGGCTCTGGGGCCAACGTCCTGACTTTC.